A single sample is the source of the 5 T cell receptor beta chains below, sequenced in a study of CD8 T cells in Susac syndrome. An input of about 0.45 to 1 ug of RNA was subjected to reverse transcription using random hexamers. TCRdb reprocessed the immunoSEQ multiplex PCR reads via MiXCR and lists one record per CDR3 protein. The table shows 200,000 to 250,000 distinct CDR3 sequences, with 95% occurring only once. What was sequenced was CD4+ T cells from PBMCs. These receptors all come from a human donor with multiple sclerosis.

The rearrangement joins TRBV5-4 to TRBJ2-7, with D perhaps TRBD1 or TRBD2 (5 bases each). This CDR3 spans 15 amino acids. Trimming took 3 bases from V and 3 from J, leaving 16 bases between them. Germline values: CDR1 SGHNT, CDR2 YYREEE (reference sequence). The CDR3 nucleotides are TGTGCCAGCAGCTACCGGGACCTCTCCTACTACGAGCAGTACTTC. As protein: CASSYRDLSYYEQYF.

This rearrangement joins TRBV10-3 to TRBJ1-2; D remains ambiguous. Trimming took off 0 bases at V and 4 bases at J, with 12 bases between the two ends. This CDR3 has 15 amino acids. Looked up from germline, CDR1 is ENHRY and CDR2 is SYGVKD. CDR3 loop: CAISESRRGSYGYTF. The CDR3 DNA reads as TGTGCCATCAGTGAGTCGAGACGGGGATCCTATGGCTACACCTTC.

This chain connects TRBV29-1 to TRBJ1-2; D unresolved. The V gene lost 3 bases and the J gene lost 8 bases, with 16 bases spanning the gap. This CDR3 spans 13 amino acids. Germline V lookup: CDR1 SQVTM, CDR2 ANQGSEA. In DNA form, the CDR3 reads TGCAGCGTTGATTTAAGGGATTCTGTCGGCTACACCTTC. The encoded protein is CSVDLRDSVGYTF.

V and J are TRBV2 and TRBJ1-1; D is perhaps TRBD1 (5 bases). CDR3 length equals 13 residues. V gave up 7 bases and J gave up 11 bases, with 20 bases separating them. Per the germline V gene, CDR1 is SNHLY and CDR2 is FYNNEI. The CDR3 sequence: CASTGDGVWVAFF. In nucleotides, the CDR3 is TGTGCCAGCACTGGGGACGGCGTATGGGTCGCTTTCTTT.

This chain uses TRBV29-1 with TRBJ1-4; the D is unclear. With 6 bases removed from V and 0 bases from J, the gap between germline ends came to 8 bases. CDR3 size: 13 residues. CDR1 and CDR2 from the germline V gene are SQVTM and ANQGSEA. CDR3 bases: TGCAGCGTACTACAATCAACTAATGAAAAACTGTTTTTT. Translation gives CSVLQSTNEKLFF.